These 22 T cell receptor beta chains came from one sample sequenced in a study of vaccination and CD4 T cells after COVID-19. Oncomine TCR Beta short-read sequencing was applied to DNA from cultured CD4+ T cells. The authors extracted genomic DNA from cultured CD4+ T cells. MiXCR was run by TCRdb on the PCR reads, yielding one entry per CDR3 protein. The repertoire has about 7,800 distinct CDR3 sequences, roughly 43% of them found once; the top ten carry 35%. These receptors have no identified antigens. Treatment described: 10-day PBMC culture with coronavirus spike peptide pools or control peptides (ViraFEST assay). The unexposed donor gave CD4+ T cells before the COVID-19 pandemic (2011-2018). The sample was CD4+ T cells from blood, cultured in vitro. The receptors here all came from a human donor in good health.

The chain recombines TRBV11-1 with TRBJ1-2; a possible D gene is TRBD1 (5 bases). Trimming cost V 4 bases and J 5 bases, with 11 bases left between them. The CDR3 is 13 residues long. Looked up from germline, CDR1 is SGHAT and CDR2 is FQDESV (reference sequence). In DNA form, the CDR3 reads TGTGCCAGCAGCTCGGACGGGACGTATGGCTACACCTTC. This translates into CASSSDGTYGYTF.

The chain is built from TRBV20-1 and TRBJ1-2; a weak D match, TRBD1 (6 bases). Trimming left V 3 bases short and J 4 bases short, with 21 bases between. This CDR3 is built from 16 residues. Per the germline V gene, CDR1 is DFQATT and CDR2 is SNEGSKA (reference sequence). The CDR3: CSAREVPKGGTYGYTF. Here the CDR3 DNA reads TGCAGTGCTAGGGAGGTTCCGAAAGGGGGGACCTATGGCTACACCTTC.

The chain combines TRBV6-5 with TRBJ2-5; 10 positions agree with TRBD1. This CDR3 comprises 15 residues. Germline assignment: CDR1 MNHEY and CDR2 SVGAGI. After removal of 0 bases from V and 6 bases from J, the junction contained 4 bases not matched to a gene. The CDR3: CASSYSTGGGKTQYF. The CDR3 DNA is TGTGCCAGCAGTTACTCGACAGGGGGCGGGAAGACCCAGTACTTC.

V usage is TRBV24-1 and J usage is TRBJ2-3; 8 nucleotides match TRBD2. This CDR3 has 12 amino acids. The V gene end was trimmed by 4 bases and the J gene end by 12 bases; junction bases not matched to a gene: 5. The germline V gene encodes CDR1 KGHDR and CDR2 SFDVKD. The CDR3 sequence is CATSDTGLAQYF. The CDR3 DNA is TGTGCCACCAGTGACACAGGACTAGCCCAGTATTTT.

The V gene is TRBV14, the J gene TRBJ2-7; TRBD2 matches 8 bases. This CDR3 region has 16 residues. The V and J ends lost 2 bases and 1 base, in that order; junction bases with no gene match: 7. Germline CDR1 reads SGHDN; CDR2 reads FVKESK. CDR3 sequence (DNA): TGTGCCAGCAGCCAAATTATGACGGGAGGGTCCTACGAGCAGTACTTC. Amino acids: CASSQIMTGGSYEQYF.

This chain connects TRBV20-1 to TRBJ2-7; 7 bases are shared with TRBD1. Germline V gene data show CDR1 as DFQATT and CDR2 as SNEGSKA (reference sequence). The length of the CDR3 is 12 residues. After removal of 4 bases from V and 4 bases from J, the junction contained 4 bases not matched to a gene. The CDR3 sequence is CSAKDRLYEQYF. CDR3 DNA: TGCAGTGCTAAGGACAGGTTATACGAGCAGTACTTC.

The rearrangement links TRBV24-1 to TRBJ2-5; either TRBD1 or TRBD2 may supply D (7 bases each). V lost 1 base and J 5 bases, leaving 16 bases between the germline ends. The CDR3 consists of 16 residues. Germline V gene lookup returns CDR1 KGHDR and CDR2 SFDVKD. The CDR3 DNA follows: TGTGCCACCAGTGATTTCTCCAGGGGGGGTTGGGAGACCCAGTACTTC. Its translation is CATSDFSRGGWETQYF.

This clonotype has more than one count but fewer than ten. J is TRBJ1-1 and V is TRBV7-9; no firm D call. Germline CDR1 reads SEHNR; CDR2 reads FQNEAQ (reference sequence). This CDR3 has 12 residues. The CDR3 bases are TGTGCGACCCGAAGGGTCGACACTGAAGCTTTCTTT. It is translated as CATRRVDTEAFF.

By sample share, this clonotype is medium-sized (0.01 to 0.1%). V and J are TRBV6-2 or TRBV6-3 and TRBJ1-2; tentatively, D is TRBD1 (5 bases). V lost 6 bases and J 3 bases, leaving 8 bases between the germline ends. CDR1 and CDR2 (germline): MNHEY, SVGEGT. The CDR3 is 12 amino acids. The CDR3 is CASRQGDYGYTF. CDR3 bases: TGTGCCAGCAGGCAGGGCGACTATGGCTACACCTTC.

The chain is built from TRBV6-1 and TRBJ2-7; TRBD2 aligns across 8 bases. The V segment lost 8 bases and the J segment 3 bases; nucleotides outside the gene matches: 9. Germline CDR1 and CDR2: MNHNS and SASEGT. The CDR3 sequence is 14 residues long. The CDR3 protein is CASAALAGVYEQYF. The CDR3 DNA is TGTGCCAGCGCTGCGCTAGCGGGTGTCTACGAGCAGTACTTC.

The chain links TRBV18 to TRBJ2-3; D remains ambiguous. In germline, CDR1 is KGHSH, CDR2 LQKENI. This CDR3 has 18 residues. Between the trimmed V and J ends, which lost 2 bases and 0 bases, there was a span of 18 bases. The DNA of the CDR3 is TGTGCCAGCTCACCAACAAGGTCGTTAACCAGGAGCACAGATACGCAGTATTTT. As protein: CASSPTRSLTRSTDTQYF.

V usage is TRBV6-4 and J usage is TRBJ1-2, with 8 bases lining up with TRBD1. The germline V gene encodes CDR1 MRHNA and CDR2 SNTAGT. Unmatched junction bases numbered 11, after V lost 5 bases and J lost 3 bases. This CDR3 is built from 16 residues. DNA for the CDR3: TGTGCCAGCAGTTTAGGACAGGGAGAGCCTTACTATGGCTACACCTTC. It is translated as CASSLGQGEPYYGYTF.

This rearrangement joins TRBV12-3 or TRBV12-4 to TRBJ1-2; D is ambiguous. The V and J ends lost 5 bases and 7 bases respectively, with 11 bases between them. This CDR3 is 12 amino acids long. The CDR3 loop is CASSPPKVGYTF. Here the CDR3 DNA reads TGTGCCAGCAGTCCCCCCAAGGTTGGCTACACCTTC.

The chain joins TRBV6-2 or TRBV6-3 to TRBJ2-1; D call uncertain. The CDR3 length is 13 residues. The V and J ends lost 5 bases and 5 bases respectively, with 10 bases between them. Germline V gives CDR1 MNHEY, CDR2 SVGEGT. CDR3 loop: CASSLDTHNEQFF. CDR3 coding DNA: TGTGCCAGCAGTCTCGACACACACAATGAGCAGTTCTTC.

The V and J genes are TRBV4-3 and TRBJ2-3, with 8 bases aligning to TRBD1. CDR1 and CDR2 (germline): LGHNA, YSLEER. The CDR3 spans 16 residues. V trimming: 3 bases; J trimming: 4 bases; junction bases outside the gene matches: 9. The CDR3 sequence: CASSHLQGAGPDTQYF. The CDR3 DNA reads as TGCGCCAGCAGCCATCTTCAGGGGGCAGGTCCAGATACGCAGTATTTT.

The chain recombines TRBV7-9 with TRBJ2-1; D tentatively reads TRBD1 or TRBD2 (6 bases each). Trimming pared 5 bases from V and 8 bases from J, leaving 19 bases between. The CDR3 spans 15 residues. In germline, CDR1 is SEHNR, CDR2 FQNEAQ (reference sequence). CDR3 loop: CASSGGRVGVDEQFF. CDR3 nucleotide sequence: TGTGCCAGCAGCGGGGGGCGAGTGGGAGTAGATGAGCAGTTCTTC.

This clonotype was seen only a few times. The V and J genes are TRBV5-8 and TRBJ2-7; perhaps TRBD2 as D (6 bases). Germline lookup yields CDR1 SGHTS and CDR2 YDEGEE. Trimming removed 2 bases from V and 3 bases from J, with 15 bases in between. This CDR3 has 15 amino acids. Here the CDR3 DNA reads TGTGCCAGCAGCTTTGACCGCGGGCGGGGCTACGAGCAGTACTTC. This encodes CASSFDRGRGYEQYF.

V gene TRBV7-2 combines with J gene TRBJ2-3; 9 bases align to TRBD2. This CDR3 is 17 amino acids long. V lost 5 bases and J lost 1; bases outside the gene matches: 10. In germline, CDR1 is SGHTA, CDR2 FQGNSA. The CDR3 DNA is TGTGCCAGCAGCCCAAGAACCCTAGCGGGACGCACAGATACGCAGTATTTT. Protein product: CASSPRTLAGRTDTQYF.

This clonotype has more than one count but fewer than ten. The chain couples TRBV6-4 to TRBJ1-6, with 10 bases fitting TRBD1. CDR1 and CDR2 (germline): MRHNA, SNTAGT. V shed 3 bases, J shed 7 bases, and the junction held 0 bases outside the gene matches. This CDR3 contains 14 residues. CDR3 nucleotides: TGTGCCAGCAGTGAGGGACAGGGGAATTCACCCCTCCACTTT. It yields the protein CASSEGQGNSPLHF.

V and J are TRBV19 and TRBJ2-1, with TRBD2 identical over 10 bases. Germline CDR1 reads LNHDA; CDR2 reads SQIVND (reference sequence). The V segment lost 6 bases and the J segment 7 bases; nucleotides outside the gene matches: 12. The CDR3 is 16 residues long. The DNA of the CDR3 is TGTGCCAGTAGCTCAGGGCTGGGACTAGCGTCGAATGAGCAGTTCTTC. The encoded protein is CASSSGLGLASNEQFF.

The chain combines TRBV6-1 with TRBJ2-1, with D perhaps matching TRBD1 (6 bases). CDR1 is MNHNS and CDR2 is SASEGT in the germline V gene. This CDR3 is built from 17 residues. Trimming left V 6 bases short and J 0 bases short, with 18 bases between. The DNA of the CDR3 is TGTGCCAGCAGGTCAAAACGGGACATATTCTCCTACAATGAGCAGTTCTTC. It yields the protein CASRSKRDIFSYNEQFF.

A few counts support this clonotype. The V and J genes are TRBV24-1 and TRBJ2-1; D not resolved. This CDR3 is 12 amino acids long. The V gene lost 6 bases and the J gene lost 2 bases, with 4 bases spanning the gap. The germline V gene has CDR1 KGHDR and CDR2 SFDVKD. CDR3 sequence: CATSNTYNEQFF. Written as DNA, the CDR3 is TGTGCCACCAGTAACACCTACAATGAGCAGTTCTTC.